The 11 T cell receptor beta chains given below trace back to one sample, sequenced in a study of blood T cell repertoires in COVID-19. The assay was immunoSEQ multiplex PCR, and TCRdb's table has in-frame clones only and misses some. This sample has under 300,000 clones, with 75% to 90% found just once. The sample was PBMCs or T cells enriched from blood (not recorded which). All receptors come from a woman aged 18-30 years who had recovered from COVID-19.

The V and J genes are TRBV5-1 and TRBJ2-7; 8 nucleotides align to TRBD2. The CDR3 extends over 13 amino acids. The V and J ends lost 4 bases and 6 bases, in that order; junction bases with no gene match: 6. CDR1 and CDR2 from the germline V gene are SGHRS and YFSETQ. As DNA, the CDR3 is TGCGCCAGCAGCCTGACTAGCGACCGCGAGCAGTACTTC. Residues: CASSLTSDREQYF. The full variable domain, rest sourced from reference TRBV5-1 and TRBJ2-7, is KAGVTQTPRYLIKTRGQQVTLSCSPISGHRSVSWYQQTPGQGLQFLFEYFSETQRNKGNFPGRFSGRQFSNSRSEMNVSTLELGDSALYLCASSLTSDREQYFGPGTRLTVT.

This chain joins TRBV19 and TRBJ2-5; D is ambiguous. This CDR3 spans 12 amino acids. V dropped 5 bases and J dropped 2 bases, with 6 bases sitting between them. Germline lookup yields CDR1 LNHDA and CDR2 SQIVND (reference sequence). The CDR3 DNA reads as TGTGCCAGTAGTCCAGGTCAAGAGACCCAGTACTTC. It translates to CASSPGQETQYF.

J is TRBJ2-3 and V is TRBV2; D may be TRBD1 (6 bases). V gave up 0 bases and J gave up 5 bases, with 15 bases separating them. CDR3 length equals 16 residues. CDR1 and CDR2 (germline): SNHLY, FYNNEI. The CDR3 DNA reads TGTGCCAGCAGTGAAGCGATTAGAGGGGGAGTAGATACGCAGTATTTT. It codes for CASSEAIRGGVDTQYF.

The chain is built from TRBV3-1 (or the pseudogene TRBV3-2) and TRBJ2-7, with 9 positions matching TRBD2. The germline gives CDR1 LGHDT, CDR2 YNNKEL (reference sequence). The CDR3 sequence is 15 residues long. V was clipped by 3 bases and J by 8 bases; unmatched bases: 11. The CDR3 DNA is TGTGCCAGCAGCCAGCTAGGGGTAGCGGGAGAAAAGCAGTACTTC. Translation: CASSQLGVAGEKQYF.

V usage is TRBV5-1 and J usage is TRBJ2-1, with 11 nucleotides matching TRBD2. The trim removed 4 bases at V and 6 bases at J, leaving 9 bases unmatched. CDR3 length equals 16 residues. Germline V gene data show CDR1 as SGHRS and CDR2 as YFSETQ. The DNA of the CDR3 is TGCGCCAGCAGCCCGGAGGGGACTAGCGGAGCCAATGAGCAGTTCTTC. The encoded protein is CASSPEGTSGANEQFF.

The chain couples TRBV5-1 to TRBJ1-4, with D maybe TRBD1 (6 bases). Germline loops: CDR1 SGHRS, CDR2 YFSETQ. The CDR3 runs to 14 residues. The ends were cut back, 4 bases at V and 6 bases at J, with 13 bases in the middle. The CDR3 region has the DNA TGCGCCAGCAGCGAATTGGGGGCGGATGAAAAACTGTTTTTT. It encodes CASSELGADEKLFF.

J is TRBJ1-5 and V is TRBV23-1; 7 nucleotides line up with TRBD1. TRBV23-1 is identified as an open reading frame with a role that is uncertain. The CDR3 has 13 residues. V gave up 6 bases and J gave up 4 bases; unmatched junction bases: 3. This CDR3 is CASSSGGNQPQHF. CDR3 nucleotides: TGCGCCAGCAGCTCAGGGGGAAATCAGCCCCAGCATTTT.

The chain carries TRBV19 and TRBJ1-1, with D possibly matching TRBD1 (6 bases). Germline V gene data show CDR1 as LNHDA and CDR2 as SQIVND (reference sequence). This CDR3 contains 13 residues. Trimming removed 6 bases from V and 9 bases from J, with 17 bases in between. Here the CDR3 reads CASRGQQQFQAFF. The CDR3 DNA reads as TGTGCCAGTAGAGGACAGCAACAATTCCAAGCTTTCTTT.

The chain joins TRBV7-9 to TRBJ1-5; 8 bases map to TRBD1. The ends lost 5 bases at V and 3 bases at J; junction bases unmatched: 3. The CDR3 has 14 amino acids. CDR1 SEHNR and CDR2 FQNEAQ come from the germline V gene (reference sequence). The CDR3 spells CASSQTGVNQPQHF. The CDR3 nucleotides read TGTGCCAGCAGCCAGACAGGGGTCAATCAGCCCCAGCATTTT.

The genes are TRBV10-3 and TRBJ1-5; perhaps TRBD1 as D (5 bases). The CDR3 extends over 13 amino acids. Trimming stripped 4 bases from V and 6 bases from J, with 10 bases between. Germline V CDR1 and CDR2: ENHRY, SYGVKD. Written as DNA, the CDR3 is TGTGCCATCAGTGGGGGGGAGGGTCAGCCCCAGCATTTT. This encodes CAISGGEGQPQHF.

The CDR3 DNA reads as TGTGCCAGCAGCCCTGGGACAGGGCTTGATAGCAATCAGCCCCAGCATTTT. It codes for CASSPGTGLDSNQPQHF. The chain recombines TRBV7-8 with TRBJ1-5; the match to TRBD1 covers 9 bases. The trim removed 5 bases at V and 0 bases at J, leaving 8 bases unmatched. The length of the CDR3 is 17 residues. CDR1 and CDR2 from the germline V gene are SGHVS and FQNEAQ.